This T cell receptor (beta chain) was identified in a study of blood T cells in healthy people across ages. Primers used in a second PCR of roughly 7 to 12 cycles were a sample-barcoded 5' primer and a J-beta primer mix. TCRdb re-analysed the 5' RACE reads in MiXCR, keeping a single row per CDR3 protein. The sample records 1.5 million to 2 million distinct CDR3 sequences, 49% being singletons. CDR3 length: 13 amino acids. The J segment lost 0 bases and the V segment lost 4 bases, leaving 3 bases of the junction unmatched. The V gene's germline CDR1 is DFQATT and CDR2 SNEGSKA (reference sequence). The V gene is TRBV20-1, the J gene TRBJ2-7; TRBD1 agrees at 7 bases. The receptor comes from a woman in her forties in good health. The sample comprised blood. CDR3 DNA: TGCAGTGCTAAACAGGGGAGCTCCTACGAGCAGTACTTC. The encoded protein is CSAKQGSSYEQYF.